The 20 T cell receptor beta chains below were found in one sample sequenced in a study of blood T cell repertoires in COVID-19. This table comes from immunoSEQ multiplex PCR, and its TCRdb copy is limited to in-frame clones, with some not included. The sample carries about 25,000 clones, 81% recorded once. Specimen: peripheral blood. All receptors derive from a man between 65 and 85 years old with acute or convalescent COVID-19.

V usage is TRBV19 and J usage is TRBJ2-3, with TRBD2 matching over 16 bases. The junction had 13 bases not matched to a gene; V was cut back by 3 bases and J by 1 base. CDR3 size: 21 residues. Germline V gives CDR1 LNHDA, CDR2 SQIVND (reference sequence). This CDR3 reads CASSILTGLAGGQARTDTQYF. The CDR3 DNA reads as TGTGCCAGTAGTATTCTCACGGGACTAGCGGGGGGGCAGGCACGCACAGATACGCAGTATTTT. The full variable domain, in which reference TRBV19 and TRBJ2-3 provide the parts outside the CDR3, is DGGITQSPKYLFRKEGQNVTLSCEQNLNHDAMYWYRQDPGQGLRLIYYSQIVNDFQKGDIAEGYSVSREKKESFPLTVTSAQKNPTAFYLCASSILTGLAGGQARTDTQYFGPGTRLTVL.

The chain couples TRBV19 to TRBJ2-7, with a tentative D call TRBD1 (6 bases). The CDR3 is made up of 15 amino acids. The germline V gene encodes CDR1 LNHDA and CDR2 SQIVND (reference sequence). The V gene lost 3 bases and the J gene lost 3 bases, with 15 bases spanning the gap. In nucleotides, the CDR3 is TGTGCCAGTAGTATTGGGTTAGGGGGTCTCTACGAGCAGTACTTC. It translates to CASSIGLGGLYEQYF.

The chain recombines TRBV9 with TRBJ1-1, with 8 bases identical to TRBD1. The germline gives CDR1 SGDLS, CDR2 YYNGEE. CDR3 length: 16 residues. J was trimmed by 5 bases and V by 0 bases; bases with no gene match: 9. This CDR3 reads CASSVGPRTGRTEAFF. The CDR3 DNA is TGTGCCAGCAGCGTAGGCCCGAGGACAGGGAGAACTGAAGCTTTCTTT.

The chain recombines TRBV11-2 with TRBJ1-2; weak D call: TRBD1 (6 bases). V lost 5 bases to trimming and J lost 5 bases, with 15 bases between them. Per germline, CDR1 SGHAT and CDR2 FQNNGV. The CDR3 has 14 amino acids. The CDR3 is CASSPRTEGYGYTF. In DNA, the CDR3 is TGTGCCAGCAGCCCTCGGACAGAGGGGTATGGCTACACCTTC.

The chain recombines TRBV3-1 (or the pseudogene TRBV3-2) with TRBJ1-1; the match to TRBD1 covers 7 bases. Germline CDR1 LGHDT, CDR2 YNNKEL (reference sequence). The ends lost 4 bases at V and 1 base at J; junction bases unmatched: 3. This CDR3 has 14 residues. DNA for the CDR3: TGTGCCAGCAGCCCCCGGACAGGGAACACTGAAGCTTTCTTT. This translates into CASSPRTGNTEAFF.

This clone was picked up one time. This sequence joins TRBV27 and TRBJ2-2; 9 nucleotides match TRBD1. CDR1 MNHEY and CDR2 SMNVEV come from the germline V gene (reference sequence). Trimming removed 6 bases from V and 3 bases from J; junction bases left unmatched: 8. The CDR3 extends over 16 amino acids. CDR3 region: CASSPPGQGYTGELFF. The CDR3 coding sequence is TGTGCCAGCAGCCCTCCGGGACAGGGATACACCGGGGAGCTGTTTTTT.

This chain links TRBV10-1 with TRBJ1-2; 7 bases are shared with TRBD1. The CDR3 contains 15 residues. V was clipped by 6 bases and J by 8 bases; unmatched bases: 15. Germline CDR1 reads WNHNN; CDR2 reads SYGVQD (reference sequence). The CDR3 DNA reads as TGCGCCAGCAGGGATTACATCGACAGGGTGGGCGGCTACACCTTC. The encoded protein is CASRDYIDRVGGYTF.

The rearrangement joins TRBV6-5 to TRBJ1-3; D might be TRBD1 (5 bases). Germline CDR1 reads MNHEY; CDR2 reads SVGAGI. There are 16 residues in the CDR3. V dropped 4 bases and J dropped 0 bases, with 13 bases sitting between them. The CDR3 DNA is TGTGCCAGCAGTTTGTACAGGCCCCTCTCTGGAAACACCATATATTTT. As protein: CASSLYRPLSGNTIYF.

The chain recombines TRBV9 with TRBJ2-3; 7 bases map to TRBD2. Germline CDR1 is SGDLS and CDR2 is YYNGEE. V lost 2 bases to trimming and J lost 3 bases; unmatched junction nucleotides: 3. There are 14 residues in the CDR3. The CDR3 coding sequence is TGTGCCAGCAGCGTCTGGGGGGGGACAGATACGCAGTATTTT. Translation: CASSVWGGTDTQYF.

This chain connects TRBV5-1 to TRBJ1-5; 9 bases are shared with TRBD1. From germline, CDR1 is SGHRS and CDR2 YFSETQ. Unmatched junction bases numbered 14, after V lost 4 bases and J lost 3 bases. The CDR3 extends over 18 amino acids. The CDR3 DNA follows: TGCGCCAGCAGCCCCACCCCGGCCGGGACAGGGCTCAATCAGCCCCAGCATTTT. Translating gives CASSPTPAGTGLNQPQHF. Filled out from reference TRBV5-1 and TRBJ1-5, the complete variable domain reads KAGVTQTPRYLIKTRGQQVTLSCSPISGHRSVSWYQQTPGQGLQFLFEYFSETQRNKGNFPGRFSGRQFSNSRSEMNVSTLELGDSALYLCASSPTPAGTGLNQPQHFGDGTRLSIL.

The CDR3, as DNA: TGTGCCAGCAGGCTCGGTTTCAATCAGCCCCAGCATTTT. Translated, it gives CASRLGFNQPQHF. The V call is TRBV6-5, the J call TRBJ1-5, with D hard to call. Germline lookup yields CDR1 MNHEY and CDR2 SVGAGI. CDR3 length: 13 amino acids. Trimming cost V 6 bases and J 3 bases, with 9 bases left between them.

The chain couples TRBV18 to TRBJ1-1; 8 nucleotides align to TRBD1. CDR1 KGHSH and CDR2 LQKENI come from the germline V gene. CDR3 length: 13 residues. V dropped 5 bases and J dropped 6; count of bases not matched to a gene: 5. The CDR3 here is CASSGQGFAEAFF. The DNA of the CDR3 is TGTGCCAGCTCAGGACAGGGATTCGCTGAAGCTTTCTTT.

The chain is built from TRBV5-4 and TRBJ2-5; 9 positions match TRBD1. The germline CDR1 and CDR2 sequences are SGHNT and YYREEE (reference sequence). The CDR3 is made up of 16 amino acids. With V trimmed by 4 bases and J by 1 base, 8 bases remained unmatched. This CDR3 reads CASSKIGDRAQETQYF. CDR3 DNA: TGTGCCAGCAGCAAAATAGGGGACAGGGCCCAAGAGACCCAGTACTTC.

This clone was observed once. The V gene is TRBV5-1, the J gene TRBJ2-3, with D perhaps TRBD2 (7 bases). CDR3 length equals 16 residues. The V gene lost 0 bases and the J gene lost 2 bases, with 13 bases spanning the gap. CDR1 and CDR2 (germline): SGHRS, YFSETQ. Here the CDR3 DNA reads TGCGCCAGCAGCTTGGCCGGCGGGGGCGACACAGATACGCAGTATTTT. This encodes CASSLAGGGDTDTQYF.

CDR3 residues: CACTGTGARYGYTF. In nucleotides, the CDR3 is TGTGCCTGCACCGGGACAGGCGCGCGCTATGGCTACACCTTC. This chain joins TRBV30 and TRBJ1-2, with 8 bases identical to TRBD1. This CDR3 has 14 amino acids. Losses at the gene ends were 6 bases for V and 4 bases for J; bases not matched to a gene: 10. Germline V CDR1 and CDR2: GTSNPN, SVGIG (reference sequence).

This clone has a handful of counts. This chain links TRBV6-5 with TRBJ1-2; the match to TRBD1 covers 12 bases. The junction had 7 bases not matched to a gene; V was cut back by 5 bases and J by 6 bases. The CDR3 totals 15 residues. Per the germline V gene, CDR1 is MNHEY and CDR2 is SVGAGI. CDR3 nucleotides: TGTGCCAGCAGTCTATCTGGGACAGGGGGCAATGGCTACACCTTC. Residues: CASSLSGTGGNGYTF.

The chain uses TRBV12-3 or TRBV12-4 and TRBJ1-3, with D possibly matching TRBD1 (5 bases). V shed 11 bases and J shed 4 bases, with 15 bases lying between them. CDR3 length: 13 amino acids. The CDR3 DNA reads as TGTGCCTCCGGGGGGGGTACCGGAAACACCATATATTTT. Protein product: CASGGGTGNTIYF.

The chain combines TRBV30 with TRBJ1-2; D is unresolved. This CDR3 region has 12 residues. Trimming shortened V by 4 bases and J by 2 bases, and 8 bases separated the two germline ends. Germline CDR1 reads GTSNPN; CDR2 reads SVGIG (reference sequence). CDR3 in amino acids: CAWKAGNYGYTF. The DNA for the CDR3 is TGTGCCTGGAAAGCAGGAAACTATGGCTACACCTTC.

The J gene is TRBJ2-3, the V gene TRBV9; D possibly corresponds to TRBD2 (5 bases). The germline V gene has CDR1 SGDLS and CDR2 YYNGEE. This CDR3 has 16 residues. Trimming cost V 0 bases and J 1 base, with 12 bases left between them. Here the CDR3 reads CASSVDASPGTDTQYF. The CDR3 bases are TGTGCCAGCAGCGTAGACGCTAGCCCCGGCACAGATACGCAGTATTTT.

The genes are TRBV24-1 and TRBJ2-1; TRBD2 might be the D (6 bases). Germline values: CDR1 KGHDR, CDR2 SFDVKD. The CDR3 runs to 15 residues. V lost 3 bases to trimming and J lost 6 bases, with 14 bases between them. The CDR3 protein is CATSDPGTDFNEQFF. DNA for the CDR3: TGTGCCACCAGTGATCCAGGGACTGATTTCAATGAGCAGTTCTTC.